The 29 T cell receptor beta chains listed next were all sequenced from one sample in a study of molecular identifiers for immune sequencing clone quantification. MiXCR was run by TCRdb on the PCR reads, yielding one entry per CDR3 protein. The sample yields about 640,000 distinct CDR3 sequences, 15% to 20% seen once. The specimen sequenced was naive CD8+ T cells from blood, with Jurkat cell RNA spiked in. Subset in this sample: FACS-sorted CD8+CD4-CCR7+CD45RA+ naive T cells. Receptors originate from a human donor in good health. Some libraries in this study had Jurkat cell RNA spiked in.

This clonotype was observed a few times. This sequence may be a read error, since a much larger clone differs from it by one base. The genes are TRBV19 and TRBJ2-2; D uncertain. This CDR3 is built from 13 residues. Trimming removed 3 bases from V and 2 bases from J, with 4 bases in between. Germline loops: CDR1 LNHDA, CDR2 SQIVND (reference sequence). The CDR3 sequence: CASSMINTGELFF. The CDR3 nucleotides are TGTGCCAGTAGTATGATTAACACCGGGGAGCTGTTTTTT.

This clonotype occurred many times. The chain joins TRBV6-1 to TRBJ1-4; no clear D. V dropped 2 bases and J dropped 1 base, with 17 bases sitting between them. Germline loops: CDR1 MNHNS, CDR2 SASEGT. The CDR3 runs to 18 residues. Here the CDR3 reads CASSENHRGYGTNEKLFF. CDR3 nucleotides: TGTGCCAGCAGTGAAAACCATCGGGGTTATGGAACTAATGAAAAACTGTTTTTT.

In this sample, this clonotype turned up many times. The chain recombines TRBV7-9 with TRBJ2-5; 12 bases fit TRBD2. Germline CDR1 is SEHNR and CDR2 is FQNEAQ (reference sequence). Trimming cost V 5 bases and J 5 bases; bases outside gene matches: 15. The CDR3 covers 18 residues. The CDR3 loop reads CASSPQTGTSGPKETQYF. The CDR3 DNA sequence: TGTGCCAGCAGCCCCCAGACGGGGACTAGCGGGCCGAAGGAGACCCAGTACTTC.

The rearrangement uses TRBV7-8 and TRBJ2-1; D gene unclear. The CDR3 spans 15 residues. Germline V gives CDR1 SGHVS, CDR2 FQNEAQ. Between the trimmed V and J ends, which lost 5 bases and 8 bases, there was a span of 19 bases. CDR3 bases: TGTGCCAGCAGCCCACACCCCCCCGGAATGTATGAGCAGTTCTTC. Its protein is CASSPHPPGMYEQFF.

A remark on this clonotype: This clone may be a read error of a much larger clone one base away. The genes are TRBV7-9 and TRBJ1-3, with D possibly matching TRBD1 (5 bases). The CDR3 has 15 residues. The germline CDR1 and CDR2 sequences are SEHNR and FQNEAQ (reference sequence). This CDR3 reads CASSLAVTDGTTIYF. In DNA form, the CDR3 reads TGTGCCAGCAGCTTAGCTGTGACAGATGGAACCACCATATATTTT.

In regard to this clonotype: Since a much larger clone is just one base distant, this may be a read error. The chain carries TRBV7-9 and TRBJ2-7; 10 nucleotides agree with TRBD2. The germline CDR1 and CDR2 sequences are SEHNR and FQNEAQ (reference sequence). The CDR3 is 15 residues long. This CDR3 reads CASSEGLAEAYEQHF. The CDR3 DNA is TGTGCCAGCAGCGAAGGACTAGCGGAGGCCTACGAGCAGCACTTC. The complete variable domain, with remaining parts taken from reference TRBV7-9 and TRBJ2-7, reads DTGVSQNPRHKITKRGQNVTFRCDPISEHNRLYWYRQTLGQGPEFLTYFQNEAQLEKSRLLSDRFSAERPKGSFSTLEIQRTEQGDSAMYLCASSEGLAEAYEQHFGPGTRLTVT.

With regard to this clonotype: A much more abundant neighbour one base away suggests this may be a read error. The chain joins TRBV7-2 to TRBJ2-7; TRBD2 might be the D (5 bases). There are 13 residues in the CDR3. The germline gives CDR1 SGHTA, CDR2 FQGNSA. The V gene lost 7 bases and the J gene lost 7 bases, with 17 bases spanning the gap. As DNA, the CDR3 is TGTGCCAGCACCTCAGACGCGGGTCTGGAGCAGTACTTC. Its translation: CASTSDAGLEQYF.

This clonotype was seen many times. The gene calls are TRBV11-2 and TRBJ1-1; TRBD1 matches at 8 bases. The CDR3 loop spans 11 amino acids. V trimming: 8 bases; J trimming: 10 bases; junction bases outside the gene matches: 6. In germline, CDR1 is SGHAT, CDR2 FQNNGV. The CDR3, as DNA: TGTGCCAGCGAGGCGGACAGGGCAGCTTTCTTT. Translated: CASEADRAAFF. The full variable domain, its missing parts supplied by reference TRBV11-2 and TRBJ1-1, is EAGVAQSPRYKIIEKRQSVAFWCNPISGHATLYWYQQILGQGPKLLIQFQNNGVVDDSQLPKDRFSAERLKGVDSTLKIQPAKLEDSAVYLCASEADRAAFFGQGTRLTVV.

A remark on this clonotype: With a much larger clone just one base away, this may be a read error. The rearrangement links TRBV30 to TRBJ2-1; D might be TRBD1 (6 bases). V was trimmed by 4 bases and J by 5 bases, leaving 6 bases between them. The CDR3 runs 11 residues. Germline values: CDR1 GTSNPN, CDR2 SVGIG (reference sequence). CDR3 nucleotide sequence: TGTGCCTGGAAGGGGGACAATGAGCAGTTCTTC. It specifies CAWKGDNEQFF.

This clonotype has a count of ten or more. This chain uses TRBV29-1 with TRBJ2-5; TRBD2 matches at 11 bases. This CDR3 is 16 amino acids long. The germline V gene encodes CDR1 SQVTM and CDR2 ANQGSEA. V shed 4 bases, J shed 8 bases, and the junction held 15 bases outside the gene matches. This CDR3 reads CSVVGGVSGGAGTQYF. The CDR3 DNA follows: TGCAGCGTTGTAGGCGGTGTTAGCGGGGGGGCTGGAACCCAGTACTTC.

This clonotype was detected many times. The chain couples TRBV6-5 to TRBJ1-1, with 9 bases fitting TRBD1. Germline CDR1 MNHEY, CDR2 SVGAGI. The CDR3 has 12 amino acids. V lost 5 bases, J lost 11 bases, and 6 bases stayed unmatched. The CDR3 region is CASSIGTGTAFF. The CDR3 region has the DNA TGTGCCAGCAGTATAGGGACAGGGACGGCTTTCTTT.

On this clonotype itself: A single base separates this from a much larger clone, so it may be a read error. CDR3 sequence (DNA): TGCAGCGTCGCATTGGGACTGTCCTACGAGCAGCACTTC. Encoded protein: CSVALGLSYEQHF. The rearrangement uses TRBV29-1 and TRBJ2-7; tentatively, D is TRBD2 (6 bases). From germline, CDR1 is SQVTM and CDR2 ANQGSEA. This CDR3 has 13 residues.

This clonotype was found many times. V is TRBV30 and J is TRBJ2-2; 11 nucleotides line up with TRBD2. The V and J ends lost 4 bases and 7 bases, in that order; junction bases with no gene match: 11. The V gene's germline CDR1 is GTSNPN and CDR2 SVGIG (reference sequence). The CDR3 spans 16 residues. Written as DNA, the CDR3 is TGTGCCTGGACCCACCGTAGCGGGAGGGCCGGCGGGGAGCTGTTTTTT. The encoded protein is CAWTHRSGRAGGELFF. Together with reference TRBV30 and TRBJ2-2, the CDR3 gives the full variable domain: SQTIHQWPATLVQPVGSPLSLECTVEGTSNPNLYWYRQAAGRGLQLLFYSVGIGQISSEVPQNLSASRPQDRQFILSSKKLLLSDSGFYLCAWTHRSGRAGGELFFGEGSRLTVL.

This clonotype was found many times. The CDR3 DNA reads TGTGCCAGCAGCACAGGGAATGGGTTCCAAGAGACCCAGTACTTC. Translation: CASSTGNGFQETQYF. The chain is built from TRBV7-8 and TRBJ2-5; D may be TRBD1 (6 bases). The germline CDR1 and CDR2 sequences are SGHVS and FQNEAQ. V gave up 5 bases and J gave up 1 base, with 14 bases separating them. The length of the CDR3 is 15 residues.

Ten or more counts support this clonotype. The chain employs TRBV9 and TRBJ1-4, with D tentatively TRBD1 (5 bases). The CDR3 totals 14 residues. V was trimmed by 4 bases and J by 8 bases, leaving 15 bases between them. In germline, CDR1 is SGDLS, CDR2 YYNGEE. CDR3 DNA sequence: TGTGCCAGCAGCCCGGCGGGGGTAGAGGAAAAACTGTTTTTT. This gives the protein CASSPAGVEEKLFF. The full variable domain, in which reference TRBV9 and TRBJ1-4 provide the parts outside the CDR3, is DSGVTQTPKHLITATGQRVTLRCSPRSGDLSVYWYQQSLDQGLQFLIQYYNGEERAKGNILERFSAQQFPDLHSELNLSSLELGDSALYFCASSPAGVEEKLFFGSGTQLSVL.

This clonotype has ten or more counts. The CDR3 DNA follows: TGTGCCAGCAGTCCCCGGGACACCGGAGGGATCGAGCAGTACTTC. Encoded protein: CASSPRDTGGIEQYF. V gene TRBV28 combines with J gene TRBJ2-7; D tentatively reads TRBD1 or TRBD2 (6 bases each). The CDR3 contains 15 residues. The germline V gene encodes CDR1 MDHEN and CDR2 SYDVKM. Trimming stripped 5 bases from V and 6 bases from J, with 20 bases between.

Of note for this clonotype: A much larger clone sits a single nucleotide away, making a read error possible. This chain joins TRBV7-6 and TRBJ1-5; TRBD1 matches 7 bases. Germline loops: CDR1 SGHVS, CDR2 FNYEAQ. CDR3 length: 16 amino acids. The CDR3 DNA sequence: TGTGCCAGCAGCTTAGGTTCTGGACAGGACAATCAGCCCCGGCATTTT. Residues: CASSLGSGQDNQPRHF.

This clonotype was seen ten or more times. The rearrangement joins TRBV3-1 to TRBJ2-1, with TRBD2 matching 16 bases. The CDR3 length is 16 residues. The J segment lost 7 bases and the V segment lost 4 bases, leaving 4 bases of the junction unmatched. The germline gives CDR1 LGHDT, CDR2 YNNKEL (reference sequence). The CDR3, as DNA: TGTGCCAGCAGCCCGGGACTAGCGGGAGGGAGGAATGAGCAGTTCTTC. The encoded protein is CASSPGLAGGRNEQFF.

There are a few counts of this clonotype. The chain uses TRBV13 and TRBJ1-1, with 8 bases fitting TRBD1. Looked up from germline, CDR1 is PRHDT and CDR2 is FYEKMQ (reference sequence). Unmatched junction bases numbered 7, after V lost 5 bases and J lost 2 bases. The CDR3 runs to 15 residues. CDR3 region: CASSGRTGINTEAFF. The CDR3 DNA reads as TGTGCCAGCAGCGGGCGGACAGGGATAAACACTGAAGCTTTCTTT.

This clonotype was detected a few times. This chain connects TRBV19 to TRBJ1-4; D is possibly TRBD1 (5 bases). Trimming left V 7 bases short and J 0 bases short, with 12 bases between. CDR3 length: 15 amino acids. Germline assignment: CDR1 LNHDA and CDR2 SQIVND (reference sequence). CDR3: CASTEGSATNEKLFF. The CDR3 DNA follows: TGTGCCAGTACTGAGGGGTCTGCAACTAATGAAAAACTGTTTTTT.

The rearrangement joins TRBV5-6 to TRBJ2-7; TRBD1 matches 9 bases. Germline lookup yields CDR1 SGHDT and CDR2 YYEEEE. The CDR3 is 14 amino acids. V gave up 7 bases and J gave up 3 bases; unmatched junction bases: 8. The CDR3 sequence: CASGPGQGSYEQYF. CDR3 bases: TGTGCCAGCGGCCCAGGACAGGGGAGCTACGAGCAGTACTTC.

This clonotype was seen at least ten times. The V gene is TRBV20-1, the J gene TRBJ2-7; D is perhaps TRBD1 (6 bases). Trimming left V 4 bases short and J 0 bases short, with 13 bases between. CDR3 length equals 14 residues. The germline V gene encodes CDR1 DFQATT and CDR2 SNEGSKA (reference sequence). CDR3 DNA: TGCAGTGCTAAAACCGGGACAAGCTCCTACGAGCAGTACTTC. This sequence encodes CSAKTGTSSYEQYF.

The chain is built from TRBV3-2 and TRBJ2-1; TRBD2, the table's D call, lacks a check against the DNA. TRBV3-2 is a documented pseudogene. The CDR3 runs 14 residues. CDR3: CASSLLRPGNEQFF. The CDR3 coding sequence is TGTGCCAGCAGCCTCCTCCGTCCTGGCAATGAGCAGTTCTTC.

This clonotype was counted only a few times. The genes are TRBV5-6 and TRBJ2-3, with 12 bases matching TRBD2. Germline CDR1 reads SGHDT; CDR2 reads YYEEEE. V shed 3 bases and J 1 base; nucleotides not matched to a gene: 3. This CDR3 is 16 amino acids long. The CDR3 DNA reads as TGTGCCAGCAGCTCTAGCGGGGGGGGGGGCACAGATACGCAGTATTTT. Encoded protein: CASSSSGGGGTDTQYF.

J is TRBJ2-7 and V is TRBV5-6; D not certain. Trimming pared 3 bases from V and 0 bases from J, leaving 13 bases between. In germline, CDR1 is SGHDT, CDR2 YYEEEE. The CDR3 has 15 amino acids. The CDR3 DNA follows: TGTGCCAGCAGCTCCCGGACCGGCACCTCCTACGAGCAGTACTTC. It specifies CASSSRTGTSYEQYF.

This clonotype was seen at least ten times. J is TRBJ2-1 and V is TRBV5-1; D is undetermined. With 0 bases removed from V and 8 bases from J, the gap between germline ends came to 9 bases. The CDR3 runs to 13 residues. Germline CDR1 reads SGHRS; CDR2 reads YFSETQ. The CDR3: CASSLEWYDEQFF. The CDR3 DNA is TGCGCCAGCAGCTTGGAGTGGTATGATGAGCAGTTCTTC.

This clonotype was found many times. The chain combines TRBV9 with TRBJ2-5, with 8 bases matching TRBD2. Germline lookup yields CDR1 SGDLS and CDR2 YYNGEE. The CDR3 sequence is 17 residues long. The ends lost 6 bases at V and 2 bases at J; junction bases unmatched: 15. The CDR3 DNA reads TGTGCCAGCACCGCAGGTCGGGGGGGCTTTGTTCAAGAGACCCAGTACTTC. Translation gives CASTAGRGGFVQETQYF.

This clonotype has just a few counts. The V call is TRBV30, the J call TRBJ1-1, with no clear D. Trimming removed 1 base at V and 0 bases at J, with 6 bases between. Germline CDR1 is GTSNPN and CDR2 is SVGIG (reference sequence). The CDR3 totals 13 residues. The CDR3 sequence: CAWSESMNTEAFF. The DNA for the CDR3 is TGTGCCTGGAGTGAATCTATGAACACTGAAGCTTTCTTT. Looking up the rest from reference TRBV30 and TRBJ1-1 gives the full variable domain: SQTIHQWPATLVQPVGSPLSLECTVEGTSNPNLYWYRQAAGRGLQLLFYSVGIGQISSEVPQNLSASRPQDRQFILSSKKLLLSDSGFYLCAWSESMNTEAFFGQGTRLTVV.

The chain links TRBV6-6 to TRBJ2-1, with D possibly matching TRBD2 (6 bases). The CDR3 length is 13 residues. Looked up from germline, CDR1 is MNHNY and CDR2 is SVGAGI (reference sequence). Trimming removed 0 bases from V and 14 bases from J, with 14 bases in between. The CDR3 nucleotides read TGTGCCAGCAGTTACTCGGGTCGGGAGAGGGAGTTCTTC. This translates into CASSYSGREREFF.